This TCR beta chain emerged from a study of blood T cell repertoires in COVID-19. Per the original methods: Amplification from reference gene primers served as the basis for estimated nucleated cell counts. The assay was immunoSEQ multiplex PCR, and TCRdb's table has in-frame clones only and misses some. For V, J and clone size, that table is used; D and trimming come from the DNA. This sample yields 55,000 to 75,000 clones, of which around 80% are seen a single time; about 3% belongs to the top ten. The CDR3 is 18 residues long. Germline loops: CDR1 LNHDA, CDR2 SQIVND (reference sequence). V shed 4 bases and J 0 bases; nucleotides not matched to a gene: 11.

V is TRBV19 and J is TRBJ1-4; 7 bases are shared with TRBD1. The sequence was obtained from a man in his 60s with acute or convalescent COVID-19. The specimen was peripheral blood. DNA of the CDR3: TGTGCCAGTAGTACCGCTGGGACAGCGCATACAACTAATGAAAAACTGTTTTTT. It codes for CASSTAGTAHTTNEKLFF.